The present TCR beta chain was sequenced within a study of PD-1 blockade in mismatch repair-deficient tumors. TCRdb's copy holds only in-frame clones and misses some; the assay was immunoSEQ multiplex PCR. There are about 120,000 clones in the sample; about nine tenths occur only once, and 12% lies in the top ten. Sequences were derived from peripheral blood, sampled roughly 67 weeks after starting pembrolizumab. The receptor's source is an adult with mismatch repair-deficient cancer.

This chain's CDR3 is CASSGLARTDTQYF. The CDR3 bases are TGTGCCAGCAGCGGACTAGCTCGCACAGATACGCAGTATTTT. The chain is built from TRBV6-6 and TRBJ2-3; TRBD2 matches at 8 bases. Germline trimming cut 6 bases from V and 1 base from J; bases unmatched to any gene: 3. The germline CDR1 and CDR2 sequences are MNHNY and SVGAGI (reference sequence). The length of the CDR3 is 14 residues.